This T cell receptor (beta chain) was documented in a study of OX40 agonist ivuxolimab in advanced cancers. Study information: Patients undergoing dose escalation presented with hepatocellular carcinoma, melanoma, renal cell or head and neck cancer.

Measured with immunoSEQ multiplex PCR; TCRdb has only the in-frame clones, and not every one. The sample lists fewer than 90,000 clones, about 86% occurring once. The CDR3 loop spans 14 amino acids. V dropped 4 bases and J dropped 5 bases, with 14 bases sitting between them. Germline V gives CDR1 SEHNR, CDR2 FQNEAQ (reference sequence). Overall study findings and caveats: Certain nonresponders likewise exhibited a low normalized T-cell clonal expansion. The mean number of expanded clones was higher in CD8+ T cells than in CD4+.

In the case of this clone: The antigen is undetermined.

The V call is TRBV7-9, the J call TRBJ2-5; weak D call: TRBD2 (5 bases). The TCR was taken from an adult with an advanced solid tumor such as melanoma, head and neck, liver or kidney cancer. The sequencing here drew on CD4+ or CD8+ T cells sorted from blood, taken in a trial of the OX40 agonist ivuxolimab. This chain's CDR3 is CASSWHTRVETQYF. The CDR3 DNA reads as TGTGCCAGCAGCTGGCACACTAGGGTGGAGACCCAGTACTTC. Full variable domain (remainder filled in from reference TRBV7-9 and TRBJ2-5): DTGVSQNPRHKITKRGQNVTFRCDPISEHNRLYWYRQTLGQGPEFLTYFQNEAQLEKSRLLSDRFSAERPKGSFSTLEIQRTEQGDSAMYLCASSWHTRVETQYFGPGTRLLVL.